The sequence of this T cell receptor beta chain was determined in a study of human T cells and chemical hapten exposure. For the study at large: Small volume differences among pooled libraries mainly caused per-sample TCR yield variation.

This clonotype was observed a single time. What it binds is unknown. Sample time point: patch test 1, 2 weeks after DPC sensitization. Specified treatment: therapeutic diphenylcyclopropenone sensitization with weekly scalp DPC. The total RNA was obtained from whole blood that was not fractionated. Study conclusions and caveats: Expanded TCRs clustered into significantly more large CDR3 similarity groups than controls, the analysis revealed.

TCRdb called the RACE reads again in MiXCR, with one record for every CDR3 protein. The repertoire has over 85,000 distinct CDR3 sequences, 9.5% to 15% of them found once; the top ten carry 2.1%. The CDR3 is made up of 15 amino acids. Trimming cost V 0 bases and J 0 bases, with 8 bases left between them. From germline, CDR1 is MGHRA and CDR2 YSYEKL. The sequencing here drew on whole blood, taken in connection with sensitization to the hapten diphenylcyclopropenone (DPC). This clonotype was obtained from a woman between 40 and 55 years old with alopecia areata. Some clones in this sample may be carry-over from other donors' samples. The gene calls are TRBV4-1 and TRBJ1-1, with D perhaps matching TRBD1 (5 bases). The CDR3 loop is CASSQDPGMNTEAFF. CDR3 bases: TGCGCCAGCAGCCAAGACCCAGGGATGAACACTGAAGCTTTCTTT.